This TCR beta chain was recorded in a study of cytomegalovirus exposure and HLA in healthy donors. Overall study results and limits: An analysis done earlier found most TCR beta V segments productive about 90% or about 30% of the time. In a later analysis, CMV-associated beta chains were mostly HLA-associated, it appeared.

With regard to this clone: Its antigen is still unknown.

Losses at the gene ends were 7 bases for V and 6 bases for J; bases not matched to a gene: 14. CDR3 length: 15 residues. Per germline, CDR1 SNHLY and CDR2 FYNNEI. The study ran its PCR with 60 Vbeta and 13 Jbeta primers. The method was immunoSEQ multiplex PCR; TCRdb's version includes in-frame clones alone and lacks a portion of them. This table holds 130,000 or so clones, roughly three quarters found once. Sequencing used PBMCs. This TCR came from a male donor in good health and CMV-seronegative. The rearrangement uses TRBV2 and TRBJ2-7; TRBD1 agrees at 8 bases. The CDR3 protein is CASTARQGSFAEQYF. The CDR3, as DNA: TGTGCCAGCACTGCTCGACAGGGGAGTTTCGCCGAGCAGTACTTC.